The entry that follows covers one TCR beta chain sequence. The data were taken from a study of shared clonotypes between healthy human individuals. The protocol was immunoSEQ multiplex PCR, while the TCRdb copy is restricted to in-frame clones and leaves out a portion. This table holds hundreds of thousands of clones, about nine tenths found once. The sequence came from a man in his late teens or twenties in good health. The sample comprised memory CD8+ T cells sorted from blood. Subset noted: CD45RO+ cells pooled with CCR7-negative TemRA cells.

CDR3 sequence reads: CASSVEGSVQNTIYF. For the CDR3, the DNA is TGTGCCAGCAGCGTAGAAGGTTCCGTCCAAAACACCATATATTTT. V usage is TRBV9 and J usage is TRBJ1-3; D gene uncertain. Germline lookup yields CDR1 SGDLS and CDR2 YYNGEE. Trimming stripped 0 bases from V and 6 bases from J, with 13 bases between. The CDR3 has 15 residues.